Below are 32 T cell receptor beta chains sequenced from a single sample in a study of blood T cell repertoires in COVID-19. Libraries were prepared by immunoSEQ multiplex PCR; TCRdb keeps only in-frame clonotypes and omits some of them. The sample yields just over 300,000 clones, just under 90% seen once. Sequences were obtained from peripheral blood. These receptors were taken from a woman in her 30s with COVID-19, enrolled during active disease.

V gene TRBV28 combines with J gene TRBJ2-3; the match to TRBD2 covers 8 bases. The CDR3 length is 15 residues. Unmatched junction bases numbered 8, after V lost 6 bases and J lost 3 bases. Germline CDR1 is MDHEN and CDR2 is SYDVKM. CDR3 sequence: CASSRLGGGTDTQYF. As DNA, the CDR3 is TGTGCCAGCAGCCGTCTTGGCGGGGGGACAGATACGCAGTATTTT.

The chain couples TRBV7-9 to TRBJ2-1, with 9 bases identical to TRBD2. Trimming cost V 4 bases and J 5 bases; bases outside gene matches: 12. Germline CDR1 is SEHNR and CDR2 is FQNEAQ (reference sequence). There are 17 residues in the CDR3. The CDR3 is CASSSPLGTSRHNEQFF. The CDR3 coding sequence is TGTGCCAGCAGCTCCCCACTGGGGACTAGCAGGCACAATGAGCAGTTCTTC.

In DNA form, the CDR3 reads TGCGCCAGCAGCTTGGCAGGGGGGGAGACCCAGTACTTC. Translation gives CASSLAGGETQYF. The genes are TRBV5-1 and TRBJ2-5; weak D call: TRBD1 (7 bases). The V gene's germline CDR1 is SGHRS and CDR2 YFSETQ. This CDR3 has 13 residues. Trimming stripped 0 bases from V and 5 bases from J, with 8 bases between.

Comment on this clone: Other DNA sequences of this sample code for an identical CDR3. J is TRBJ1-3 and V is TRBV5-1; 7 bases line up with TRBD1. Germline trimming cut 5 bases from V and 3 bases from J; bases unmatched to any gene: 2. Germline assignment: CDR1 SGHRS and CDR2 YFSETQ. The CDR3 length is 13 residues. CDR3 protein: CASRTGSGNTIYF. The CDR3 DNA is TGCGCCAGCAGGACAGGGAGTGGAAACACCATATATTTT.

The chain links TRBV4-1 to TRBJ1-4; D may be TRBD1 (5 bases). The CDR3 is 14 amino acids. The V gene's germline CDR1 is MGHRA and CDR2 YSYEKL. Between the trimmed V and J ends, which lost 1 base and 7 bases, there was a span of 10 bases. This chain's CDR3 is CASSQAGIGEKLFF. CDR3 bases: TGCGCCAGCAGCCAAGCAGGGATTGGTGAAAAACTGTTTTTT.

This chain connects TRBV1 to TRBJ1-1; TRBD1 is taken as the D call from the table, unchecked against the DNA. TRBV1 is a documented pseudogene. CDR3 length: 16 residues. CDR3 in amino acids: CTSSQGPTEVNTEAFF. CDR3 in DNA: TGCACCAGCAGCCAGGGCCCGACAGAGGTGAACACTGAAGCTTTCTTT.

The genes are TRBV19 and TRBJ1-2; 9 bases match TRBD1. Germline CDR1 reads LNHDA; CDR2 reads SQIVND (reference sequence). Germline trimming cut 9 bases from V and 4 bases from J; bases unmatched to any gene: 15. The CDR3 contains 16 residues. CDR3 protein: CASLANRGRGVYGYTF. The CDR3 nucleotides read TGTGCCAGCCTAGCAAACAGGGGGCGCGGAGTCTATGGCTACACCTTC.

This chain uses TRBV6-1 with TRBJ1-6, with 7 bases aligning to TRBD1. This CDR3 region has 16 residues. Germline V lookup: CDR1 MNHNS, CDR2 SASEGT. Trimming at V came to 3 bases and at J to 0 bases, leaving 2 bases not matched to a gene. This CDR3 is CASSEAGGSYNSPLHF. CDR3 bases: TGTGCCAGCAGTGAGGCAGGGGGCTCCTATAATTCACCCCTCCACTTT.

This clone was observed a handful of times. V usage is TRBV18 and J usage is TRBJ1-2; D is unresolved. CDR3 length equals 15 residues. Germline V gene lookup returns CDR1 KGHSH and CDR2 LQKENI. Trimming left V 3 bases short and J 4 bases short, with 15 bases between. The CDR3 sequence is CASSPLTVTTYGYTF. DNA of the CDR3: TGTGCCAGCTCACCGCTCACAGTGACTACCTATGGCTACACCTTC.

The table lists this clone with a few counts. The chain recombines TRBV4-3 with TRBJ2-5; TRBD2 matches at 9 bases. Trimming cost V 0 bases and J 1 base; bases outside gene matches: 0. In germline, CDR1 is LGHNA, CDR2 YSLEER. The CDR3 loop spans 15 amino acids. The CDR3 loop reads CASSQERGGQETQYF. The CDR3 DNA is TGCGCCAGCAGCCAAGAGCGGGGGGGCCAAGAGACCCAGTACTTC.

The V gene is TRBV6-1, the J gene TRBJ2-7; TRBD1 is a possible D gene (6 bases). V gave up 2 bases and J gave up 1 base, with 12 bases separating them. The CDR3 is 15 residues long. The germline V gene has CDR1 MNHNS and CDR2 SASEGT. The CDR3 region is CASSEWDTGSYEQYF. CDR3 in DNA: TGTGCCAGCAGTGAATGGGACACAGGGTCCTACGAGCAGTACTTC.

CDR3 region: CSVEGTASDGYTF. CDR3 DNA sequence: TGCAGCGTTGAAGGGACAGCTTCTGATGGCTACACCTTC. The chain recombines TRBV29-1 with TRBJ1-2; D perhaps matches TRBD1 (6 bases). The CDR3 totals 13 residues. CDR1 and CDR2 from the germline V gene are SQVTM and ANQGSEA. Trimming removed 1 base from V and 6 bases from J, with 12 bases in between.

Here the CDR3 DNA reads TGTGCCAGCAGCCACAGGGACAGGAAGGAAGATACGCAGTATTTT. It yields the protein CASSHRDRKEDTQYF. V usage is TRBV3-1 (or the pseudogene TRBV3-2) and J usage is TRBJ2-3; TRBD1 matches at 8 bases. Germline trimming cut 3 bases from V and 5 bases from J; bases unmatched to any gene: 7. The CDR3 is 15 amino acids. In germline, CDR1 is LGHDT, CDR2 YNNKEL (reference sequence).

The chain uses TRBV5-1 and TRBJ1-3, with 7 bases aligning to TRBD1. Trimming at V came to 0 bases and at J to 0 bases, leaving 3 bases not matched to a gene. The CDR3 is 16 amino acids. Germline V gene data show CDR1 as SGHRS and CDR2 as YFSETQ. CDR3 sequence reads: CASSLGGTDSGNTIYF. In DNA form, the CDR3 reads TGCGCCAGCAGCTTGGGGGGGACAGACTCTGGAAACACCATATATTTT. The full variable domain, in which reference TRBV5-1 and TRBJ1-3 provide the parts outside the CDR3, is KAGVTQTPRYLIKTRGQQVTLSCSPISGHRSVSWYQQTPGQGLQFLFEYFSETQRNKGNFPGRFSGRQFSNSRSEMNVSTLELGDSALYLCASSLGGTDSGNTIYFGEGSWLTVV.

Here the CDR3 reads CASSLGLGGNTEAFF. CDR3 coding DNA: TGCGCCAGCAGCTTGGGGCTCGGGGGGAATACTGAAGCTTTCTTT. This chain links TRBV5-1 with TRBJ1-1; perhaps TRBD1 as D (5 bases). Germline V CDR1 and CDR2: SGHRS, YFSETQ. Trimming left V 0 bases short and J 5 bases short, with 14 bases between. The CDR3 is 15 residues long.

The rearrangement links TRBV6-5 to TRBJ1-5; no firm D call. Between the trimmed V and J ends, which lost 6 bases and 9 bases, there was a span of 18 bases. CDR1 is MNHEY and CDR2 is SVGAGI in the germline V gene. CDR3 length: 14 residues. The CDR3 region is CASRRTELGWPQHF. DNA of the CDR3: TGTGCCAGCAGACGGACCGAACTAGGTTGGCCCCAGCATTTT.

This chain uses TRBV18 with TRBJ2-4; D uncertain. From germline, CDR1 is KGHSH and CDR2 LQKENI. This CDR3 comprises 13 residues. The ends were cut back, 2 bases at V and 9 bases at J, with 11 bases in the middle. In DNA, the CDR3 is TGTGCCAGCTCACCAACGGAGTTAGGCATTCAGTACTTC. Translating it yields CASSPTELGIQYF.

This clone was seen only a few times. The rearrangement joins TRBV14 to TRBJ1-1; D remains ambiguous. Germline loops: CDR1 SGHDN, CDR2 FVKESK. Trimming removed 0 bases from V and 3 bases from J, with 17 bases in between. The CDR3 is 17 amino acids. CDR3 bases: TGTGCCAGCAGCCAAGATCGGGGTTCCGGGGAGGACACTGAAGCTTTCTTT. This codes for CASSQDRGSGEDTEAFF. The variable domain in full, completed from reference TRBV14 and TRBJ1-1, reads EAGVTQFPSHSVIEKGQTVTLRCDPISGHDNLYWYRRVMGKEIKFLLHFVKESKQDESGMPNNRFLAERTGGTYSTLKVQPAELEDSGVYFCASSQDRGSGEDTEAFFGQGTRLTVV.

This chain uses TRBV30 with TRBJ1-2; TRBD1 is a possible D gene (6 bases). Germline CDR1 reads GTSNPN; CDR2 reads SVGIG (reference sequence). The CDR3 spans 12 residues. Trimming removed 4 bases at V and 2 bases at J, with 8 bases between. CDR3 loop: CAWKRGNYGYTF. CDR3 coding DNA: TGTGCCTGGAAGAGGGGGAACTATGGCTACACCTTC.

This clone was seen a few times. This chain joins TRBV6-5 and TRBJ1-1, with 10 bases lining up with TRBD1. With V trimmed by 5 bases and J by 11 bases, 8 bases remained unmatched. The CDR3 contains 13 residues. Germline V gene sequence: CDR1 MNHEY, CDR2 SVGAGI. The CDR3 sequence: CASSRSGTGEAFF. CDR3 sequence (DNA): TGTGCCAGCAGTAGATCCGGGACAGGGGAGGCTTTCTTT.

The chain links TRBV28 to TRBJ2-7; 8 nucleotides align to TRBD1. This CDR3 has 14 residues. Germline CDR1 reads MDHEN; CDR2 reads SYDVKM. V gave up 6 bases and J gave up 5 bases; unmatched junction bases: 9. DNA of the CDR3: TGTGCCAGCAGCCCCGGGACAGGACGACACGAGCAGTACGTC. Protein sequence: CASSPGTGRHEQYV.

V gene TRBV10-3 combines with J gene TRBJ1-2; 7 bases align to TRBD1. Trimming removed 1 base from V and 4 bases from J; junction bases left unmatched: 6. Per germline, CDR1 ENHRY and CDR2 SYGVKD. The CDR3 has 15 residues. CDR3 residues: CAISELVTGIYGYTF. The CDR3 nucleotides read TGTGCCATCAGTGAGTTAGTGACAGGGATCTATGGCTACACCTTC.

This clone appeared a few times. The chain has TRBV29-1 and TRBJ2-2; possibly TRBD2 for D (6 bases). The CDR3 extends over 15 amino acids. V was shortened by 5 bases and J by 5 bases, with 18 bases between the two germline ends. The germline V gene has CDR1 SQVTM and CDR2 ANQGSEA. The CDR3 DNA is TGCAGCGTTAAGTACTCGGGGGACGTAACCGGGGAGCTGTTTTTT. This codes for CSVKYSGDVTGELFF.

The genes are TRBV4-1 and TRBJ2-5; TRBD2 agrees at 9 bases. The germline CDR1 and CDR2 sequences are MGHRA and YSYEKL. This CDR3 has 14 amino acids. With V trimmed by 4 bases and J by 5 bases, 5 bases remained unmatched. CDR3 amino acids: CASSPRTSVETQYF. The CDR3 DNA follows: TGCGCCAGCAGCCCTCGGACTAGCGTGGAGACCCAGTACTTC.

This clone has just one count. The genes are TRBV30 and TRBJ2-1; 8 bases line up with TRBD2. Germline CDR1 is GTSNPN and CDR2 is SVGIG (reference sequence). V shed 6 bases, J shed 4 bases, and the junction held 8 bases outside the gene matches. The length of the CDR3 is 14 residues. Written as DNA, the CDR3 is TGTGCCTGCTGGGAAGCGGGGGAGTACAATGAGCAGTTCTTC. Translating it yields CACWEAGEYNEQFF.

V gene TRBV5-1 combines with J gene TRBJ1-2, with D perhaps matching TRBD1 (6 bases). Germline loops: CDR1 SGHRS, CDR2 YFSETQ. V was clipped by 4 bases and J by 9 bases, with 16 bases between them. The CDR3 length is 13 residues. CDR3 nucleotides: TGCGCCAGCAGCCCTCAGGGGAAATTGAGCTACACCTTC. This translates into CASSPQGKLSYTF.

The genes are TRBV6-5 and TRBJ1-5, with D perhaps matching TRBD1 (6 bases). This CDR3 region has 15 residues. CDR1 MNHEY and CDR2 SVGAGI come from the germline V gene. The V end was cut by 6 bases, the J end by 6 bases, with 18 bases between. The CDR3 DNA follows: TGTGCCAGCAGAGCTGTAAGGGGGTCGGGTCAGCCCCAGCATTTT. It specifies CASRAVRGSGQPQHF.

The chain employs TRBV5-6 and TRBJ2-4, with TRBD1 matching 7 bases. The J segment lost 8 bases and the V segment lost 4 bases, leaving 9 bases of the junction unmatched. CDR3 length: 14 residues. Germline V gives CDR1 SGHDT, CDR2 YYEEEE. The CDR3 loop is CASSPWTGLDIQYF. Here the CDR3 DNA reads TGTGCCAGCAGCCCTTGGACAGGCTTAGACATTCAGTACTTC.

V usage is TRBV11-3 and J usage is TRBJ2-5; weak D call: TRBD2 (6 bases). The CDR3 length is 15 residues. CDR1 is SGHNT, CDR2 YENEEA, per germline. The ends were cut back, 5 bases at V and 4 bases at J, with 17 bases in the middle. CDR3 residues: CASSPWDSRGETQYF. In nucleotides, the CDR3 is TGTGCCAGCAGCCCTTGGGACTCGCGGGGAGAGACCCAGTACTTC.

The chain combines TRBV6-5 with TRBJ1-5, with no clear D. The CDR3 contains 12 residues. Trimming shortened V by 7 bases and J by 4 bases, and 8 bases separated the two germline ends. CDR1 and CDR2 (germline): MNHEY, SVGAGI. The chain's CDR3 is CASNSANQPQHF. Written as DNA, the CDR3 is TGTGCCAGCAACTCAGCGAATCAGCCCCAGCATTTT.

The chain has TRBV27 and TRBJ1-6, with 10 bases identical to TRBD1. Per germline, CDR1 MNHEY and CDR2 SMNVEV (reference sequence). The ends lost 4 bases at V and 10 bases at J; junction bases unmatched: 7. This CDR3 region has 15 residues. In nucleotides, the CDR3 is TGTGCCAGCAGTTCACCCGGGACAGGGGTCTCACCCCTCCACTTT. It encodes CASSSPGTGVSPLHF.

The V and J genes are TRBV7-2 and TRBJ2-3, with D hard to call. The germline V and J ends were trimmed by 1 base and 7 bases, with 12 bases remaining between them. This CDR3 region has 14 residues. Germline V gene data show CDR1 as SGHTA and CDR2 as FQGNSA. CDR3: CASSLVENAHTQYF. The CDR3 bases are TGTGCCAGCAGCTTAGTTGAAAACGCGCATACGCAGTATTTT.